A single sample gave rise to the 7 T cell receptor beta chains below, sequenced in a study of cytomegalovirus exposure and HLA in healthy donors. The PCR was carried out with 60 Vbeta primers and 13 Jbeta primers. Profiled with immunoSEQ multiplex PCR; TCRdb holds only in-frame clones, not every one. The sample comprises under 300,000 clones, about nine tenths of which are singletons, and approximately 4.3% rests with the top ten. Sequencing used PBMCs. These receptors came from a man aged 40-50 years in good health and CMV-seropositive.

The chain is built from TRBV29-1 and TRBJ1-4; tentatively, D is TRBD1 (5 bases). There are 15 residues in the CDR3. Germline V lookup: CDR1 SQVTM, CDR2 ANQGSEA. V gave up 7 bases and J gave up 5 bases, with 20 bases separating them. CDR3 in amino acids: CSAIGVGRANEKLFF. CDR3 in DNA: TGCAGCGCTATAGGGGTGGGGAGGGCGAATGAAAAACTGTTTTTT.

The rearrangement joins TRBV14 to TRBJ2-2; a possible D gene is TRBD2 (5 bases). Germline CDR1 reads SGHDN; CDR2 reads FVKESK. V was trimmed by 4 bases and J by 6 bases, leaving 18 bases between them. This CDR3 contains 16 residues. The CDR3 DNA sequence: TGTGCCAGCAGCCCCTTGCTGAGGGCTAAATCCGGGGAGCTGTTTTTT. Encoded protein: CASSPLLRAKSGELFF.

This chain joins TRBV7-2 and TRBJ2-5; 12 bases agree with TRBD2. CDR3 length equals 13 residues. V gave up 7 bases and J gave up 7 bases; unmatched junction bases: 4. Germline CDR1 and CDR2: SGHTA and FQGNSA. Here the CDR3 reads CASTTTSGRTQYF. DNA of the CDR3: TGTGCCAGCACCACGACTAGCGGGAGGACCCAGTACTTC.

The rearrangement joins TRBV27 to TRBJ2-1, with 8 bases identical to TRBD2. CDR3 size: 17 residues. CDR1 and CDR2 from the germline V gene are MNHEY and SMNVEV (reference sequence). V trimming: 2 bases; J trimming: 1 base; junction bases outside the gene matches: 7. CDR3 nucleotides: TGTGCCAGCAGTTTAGTTCTCGCGGGAGGATCCTACAATGAGCAGTTCTTC. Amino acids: CASSLVLAGGSYNEQFF.

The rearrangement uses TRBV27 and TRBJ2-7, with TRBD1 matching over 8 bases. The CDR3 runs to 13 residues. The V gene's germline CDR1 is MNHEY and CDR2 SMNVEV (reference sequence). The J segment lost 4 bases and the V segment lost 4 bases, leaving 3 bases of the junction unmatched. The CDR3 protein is CASSSGQGYEQYF. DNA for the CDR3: TGTGCCAGCAGTTCCGGACAGGGTTACGAGCAGTACTTC.

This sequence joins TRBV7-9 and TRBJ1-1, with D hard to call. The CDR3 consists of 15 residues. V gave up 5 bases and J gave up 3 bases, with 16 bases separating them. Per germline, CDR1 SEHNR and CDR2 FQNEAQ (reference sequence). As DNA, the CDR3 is TGTGCCAGCAGCCCCCCTAATCGTGGGCACACTGAAGCTTTCTTT. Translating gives CASSPPNRGHTEAFF.

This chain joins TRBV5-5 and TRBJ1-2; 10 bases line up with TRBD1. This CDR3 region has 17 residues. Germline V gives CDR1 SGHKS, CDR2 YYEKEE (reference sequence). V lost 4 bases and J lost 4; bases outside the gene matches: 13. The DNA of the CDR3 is TGTGCCAGCAGCCCCGAACGGGGGACAGGGGACTTCTATGGCTACACCTTC. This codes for CASSPERGTGDFYGYTF.